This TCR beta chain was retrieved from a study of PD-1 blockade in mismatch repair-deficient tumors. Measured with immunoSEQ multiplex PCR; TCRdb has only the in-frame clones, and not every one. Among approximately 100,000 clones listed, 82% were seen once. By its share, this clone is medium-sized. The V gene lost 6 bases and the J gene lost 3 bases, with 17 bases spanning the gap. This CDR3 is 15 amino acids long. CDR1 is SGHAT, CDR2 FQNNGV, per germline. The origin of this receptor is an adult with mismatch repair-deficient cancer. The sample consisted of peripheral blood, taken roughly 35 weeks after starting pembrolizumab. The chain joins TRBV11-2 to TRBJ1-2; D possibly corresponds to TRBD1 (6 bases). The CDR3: CASSFGGGSHYGYTF. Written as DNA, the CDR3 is TGTGCCAGCAGTTTCGGAGGGGGGAGCCACTATGGCTACACCTTC.